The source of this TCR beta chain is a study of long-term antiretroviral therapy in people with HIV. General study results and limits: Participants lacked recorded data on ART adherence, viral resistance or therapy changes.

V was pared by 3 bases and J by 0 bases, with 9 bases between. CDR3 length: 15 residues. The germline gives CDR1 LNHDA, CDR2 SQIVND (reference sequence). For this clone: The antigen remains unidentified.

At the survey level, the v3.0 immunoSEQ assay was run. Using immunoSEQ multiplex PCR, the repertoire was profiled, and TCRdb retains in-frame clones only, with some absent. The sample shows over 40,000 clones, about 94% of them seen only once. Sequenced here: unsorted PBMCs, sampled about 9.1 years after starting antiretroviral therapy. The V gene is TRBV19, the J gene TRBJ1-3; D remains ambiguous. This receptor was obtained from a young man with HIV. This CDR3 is CASSMWSDSGNTIYF. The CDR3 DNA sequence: TGTGCCAGTAGTATGTGGTCCGACTCTGGAAACACCATATATTTT.